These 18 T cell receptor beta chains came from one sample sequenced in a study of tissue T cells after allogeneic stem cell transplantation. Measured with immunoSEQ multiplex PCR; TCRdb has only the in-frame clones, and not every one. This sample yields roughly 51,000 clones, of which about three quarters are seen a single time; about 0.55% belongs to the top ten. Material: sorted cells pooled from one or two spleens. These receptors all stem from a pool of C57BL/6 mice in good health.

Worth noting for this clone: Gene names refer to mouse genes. The CDR3 DNA, read in part, is TGTGCCAGCTCCCCCGGACATAATGCTGAGCAGTTC. It encodes CASSPGHNAEQF. The full CDR3 is CASSPGHNAEQFF. The V and J genes are TRBV12-1 and TRBJ2-1; weak D call: TRBD1 (5 bases). The CDR3 extends 1 residue past the end of the read, so its final part is completed from the germline J gene. V was cut by 4 bases and J by 5 bases, with 11 bases left in between. This CDR3 contains 13 residues. Germline V gives CDR1 SGHSN, CDR2 HYEKVE.

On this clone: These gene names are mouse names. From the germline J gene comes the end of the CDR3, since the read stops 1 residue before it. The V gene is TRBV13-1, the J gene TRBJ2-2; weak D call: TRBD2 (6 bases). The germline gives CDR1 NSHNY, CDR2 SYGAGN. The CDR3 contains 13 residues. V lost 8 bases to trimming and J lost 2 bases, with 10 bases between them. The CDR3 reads CASLGLNTGQLYF. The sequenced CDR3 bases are TGTGCCAGTTTAGGACTGAACACCGGGCAGCTCTAC.

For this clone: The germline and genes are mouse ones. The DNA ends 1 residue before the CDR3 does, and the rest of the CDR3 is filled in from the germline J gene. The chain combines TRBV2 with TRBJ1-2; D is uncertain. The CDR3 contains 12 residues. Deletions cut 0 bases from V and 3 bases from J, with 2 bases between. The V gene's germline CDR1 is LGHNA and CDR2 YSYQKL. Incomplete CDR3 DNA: TGTGCCAGCAGCCAAGAACACTCCGACTACACC. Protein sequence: CASSQEHSDYT. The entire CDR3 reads CASSQEHSDYTF.

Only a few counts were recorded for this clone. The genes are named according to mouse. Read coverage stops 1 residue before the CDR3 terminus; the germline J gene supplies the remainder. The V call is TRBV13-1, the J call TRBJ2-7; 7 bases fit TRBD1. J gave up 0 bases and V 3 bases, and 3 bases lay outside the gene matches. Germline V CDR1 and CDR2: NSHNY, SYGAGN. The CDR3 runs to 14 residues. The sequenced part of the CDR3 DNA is TGTGCCAGCAGTGCCACAGGGGACTCCTATGAACAGTAC. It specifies CASSATGDSYEQY. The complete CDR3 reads CASSATGDSYEQYF.

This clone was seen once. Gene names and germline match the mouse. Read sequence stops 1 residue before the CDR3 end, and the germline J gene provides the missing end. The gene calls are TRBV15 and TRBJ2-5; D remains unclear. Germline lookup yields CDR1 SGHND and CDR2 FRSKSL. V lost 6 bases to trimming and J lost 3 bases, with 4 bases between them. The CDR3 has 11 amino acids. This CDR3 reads CASSRQDTQYF. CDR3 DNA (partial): TGTGCCAGCAGCCGACAAGACACCCAGTAC.

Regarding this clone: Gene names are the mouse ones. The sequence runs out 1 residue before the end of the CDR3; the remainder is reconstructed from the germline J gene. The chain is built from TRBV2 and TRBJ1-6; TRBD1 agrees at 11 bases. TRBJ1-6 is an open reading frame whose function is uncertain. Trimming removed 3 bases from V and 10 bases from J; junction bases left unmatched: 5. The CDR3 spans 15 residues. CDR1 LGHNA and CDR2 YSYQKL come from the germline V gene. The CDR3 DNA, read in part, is TGTGCCAGCAGCCAGCCCGGGACAGGGGGATCGCCCCTCTAC. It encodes CASSQPGTGGSPLY. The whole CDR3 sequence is CASSQPGTGGSPLYF.

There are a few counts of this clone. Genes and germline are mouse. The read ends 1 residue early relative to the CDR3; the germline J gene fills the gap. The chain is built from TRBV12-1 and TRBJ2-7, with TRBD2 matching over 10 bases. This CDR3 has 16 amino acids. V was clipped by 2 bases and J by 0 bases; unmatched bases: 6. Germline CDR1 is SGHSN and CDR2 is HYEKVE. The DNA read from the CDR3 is TGTGCCAGCTCTCATGACTGGGGGGTCAGCTCCTATGAACAGTAC. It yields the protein CASSHDWGVSSYEQY. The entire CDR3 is CASSHDWGVSSYEQYF.

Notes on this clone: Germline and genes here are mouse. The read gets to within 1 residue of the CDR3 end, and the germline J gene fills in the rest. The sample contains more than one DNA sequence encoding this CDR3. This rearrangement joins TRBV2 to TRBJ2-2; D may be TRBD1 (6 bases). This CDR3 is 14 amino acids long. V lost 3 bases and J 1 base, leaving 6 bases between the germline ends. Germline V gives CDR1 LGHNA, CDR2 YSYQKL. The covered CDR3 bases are TGTGCCAGCAGCCAGGGACAAAACACCGGGCAGCTCTAC. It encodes CASSQGQNTGQLY. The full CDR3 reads CASSQGQNTGQLYF.

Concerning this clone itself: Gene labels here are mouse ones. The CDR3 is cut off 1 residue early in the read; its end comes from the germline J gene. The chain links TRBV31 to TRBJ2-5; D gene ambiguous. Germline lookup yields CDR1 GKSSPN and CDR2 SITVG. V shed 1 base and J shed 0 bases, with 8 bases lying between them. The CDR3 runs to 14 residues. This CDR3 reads CAWSQAVNQDTQYF. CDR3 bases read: TGTGCCTGGAGTCAGGCAGTTAACCAAGACACCCAGTAC.

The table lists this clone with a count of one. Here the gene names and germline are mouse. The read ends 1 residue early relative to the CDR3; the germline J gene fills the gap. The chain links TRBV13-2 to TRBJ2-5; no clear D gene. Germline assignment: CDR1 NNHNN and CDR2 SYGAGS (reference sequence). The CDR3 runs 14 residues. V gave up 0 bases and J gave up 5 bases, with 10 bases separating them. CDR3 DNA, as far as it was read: TGTGCCAGCGGTGATGCGAGGGTGGGAGACACCCAGTAC. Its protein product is CASGDARVGDTQY. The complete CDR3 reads CASGDARVGDTQYF.

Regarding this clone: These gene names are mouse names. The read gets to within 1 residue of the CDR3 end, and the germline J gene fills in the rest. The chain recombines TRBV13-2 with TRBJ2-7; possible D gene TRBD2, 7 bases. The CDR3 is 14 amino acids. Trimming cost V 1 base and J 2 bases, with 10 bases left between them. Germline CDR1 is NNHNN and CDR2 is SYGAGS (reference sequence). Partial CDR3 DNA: TGTGCCAGCGGTGATAGGGGGGCACCCTATGAACAGTAC. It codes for CASGDRGAPYEQY. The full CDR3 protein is CASGDRGAPYEQYF.

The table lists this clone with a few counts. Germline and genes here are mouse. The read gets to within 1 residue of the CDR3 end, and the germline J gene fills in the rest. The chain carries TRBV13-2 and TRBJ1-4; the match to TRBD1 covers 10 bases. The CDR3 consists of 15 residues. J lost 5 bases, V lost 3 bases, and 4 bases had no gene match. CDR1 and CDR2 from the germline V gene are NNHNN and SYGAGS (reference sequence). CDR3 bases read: TGTGCCAGCGGTGTCCGGGACAGGGGAAACGAAAGATTATTT. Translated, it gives CASGVRDRGNERLF. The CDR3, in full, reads CASGVRDRGNERLFF.

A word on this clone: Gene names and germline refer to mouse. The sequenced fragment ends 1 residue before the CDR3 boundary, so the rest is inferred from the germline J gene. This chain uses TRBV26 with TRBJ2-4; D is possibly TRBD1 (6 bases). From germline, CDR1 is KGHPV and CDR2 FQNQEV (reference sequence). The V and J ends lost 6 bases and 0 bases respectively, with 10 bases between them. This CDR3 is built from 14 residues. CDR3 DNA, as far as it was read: TGTGCCAGCAGCCTGGACAGTAGTCAAAACACCTTGTAC. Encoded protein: CASSLDSSQNTLY. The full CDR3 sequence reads CASSLDSSQNTLYF.

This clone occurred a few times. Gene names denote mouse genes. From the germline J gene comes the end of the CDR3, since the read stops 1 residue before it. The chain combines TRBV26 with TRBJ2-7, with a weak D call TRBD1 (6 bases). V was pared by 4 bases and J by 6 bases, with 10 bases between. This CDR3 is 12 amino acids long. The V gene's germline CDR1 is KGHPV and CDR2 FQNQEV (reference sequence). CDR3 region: CASSPTGFEQYF. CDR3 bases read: TGTGCCAGCAGTCCGACAGGATTTGAACAGTAC.

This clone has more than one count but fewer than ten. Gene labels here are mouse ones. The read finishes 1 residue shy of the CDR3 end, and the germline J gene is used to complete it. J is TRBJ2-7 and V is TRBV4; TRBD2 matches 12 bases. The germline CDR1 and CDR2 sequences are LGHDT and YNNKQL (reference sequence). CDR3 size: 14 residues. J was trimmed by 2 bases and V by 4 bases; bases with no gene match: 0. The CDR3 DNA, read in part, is TGTGCCAGCAGCTGGGACTGGGGGGCCTATGAACAGTAC. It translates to CASSWDWGAYEQY. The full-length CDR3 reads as CASSWDWGAYEQYF.

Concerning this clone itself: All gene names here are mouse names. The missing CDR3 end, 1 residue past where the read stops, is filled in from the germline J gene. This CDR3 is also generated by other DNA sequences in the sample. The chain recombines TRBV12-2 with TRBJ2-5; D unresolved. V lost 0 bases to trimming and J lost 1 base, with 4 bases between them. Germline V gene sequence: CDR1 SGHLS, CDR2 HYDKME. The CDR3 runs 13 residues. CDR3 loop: CASSLWDQDTQYF. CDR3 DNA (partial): TGTGCCAGCTCTCTCTGGGACCAAGACACCCAGTAC.

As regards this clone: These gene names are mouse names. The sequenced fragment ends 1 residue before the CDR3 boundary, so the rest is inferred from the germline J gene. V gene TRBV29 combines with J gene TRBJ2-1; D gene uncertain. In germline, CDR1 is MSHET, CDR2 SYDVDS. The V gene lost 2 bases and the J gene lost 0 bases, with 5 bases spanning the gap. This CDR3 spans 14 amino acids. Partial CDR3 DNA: TGTGCTAGCAGTTTAAGGGTTAACTATGCTGAGCAGTTC. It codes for CASSLRVNYAEQF. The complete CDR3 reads CASSLRVNYAEQFF.

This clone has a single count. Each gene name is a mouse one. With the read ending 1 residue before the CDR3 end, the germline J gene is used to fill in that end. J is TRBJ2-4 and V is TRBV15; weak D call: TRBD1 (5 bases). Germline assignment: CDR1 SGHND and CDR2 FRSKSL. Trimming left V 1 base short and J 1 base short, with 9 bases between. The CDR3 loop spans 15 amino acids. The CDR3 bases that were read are TGTGCCAGCAGTTTAGGGGGAGGGGGTCAAAACACCTTGTAC. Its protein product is CASSLGGGGQNTLY. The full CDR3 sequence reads CASSLGGGGQNTLYF. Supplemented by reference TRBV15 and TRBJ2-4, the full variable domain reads DAGVTQTPRHEVAEKGQTIILKCEPVSGHNDLFWYRQTKIQGLELLSYFRSKSLMEDGGAFKDRFKAEMLNSSFSTLKIQPTEPKDSAVYLCASSLGGGGQNTLYFGAGTRLSVL.